Reported below is one T cell receptor beta chain. Per the germline V gene, CDR1 is DFQATT and CDR2 is SNEGSKA (reference sequence). This CDR3 is built from 11 residues. With V trimmed by 6 bases and J by 10 bases, 5 bases remained unmatched. This entry is derived from a study of blood T cell repertoires in COVID-19. Study as a whole: The United States, Italy and Spain were the sources of the acute and convalescent COVID-19 samples. PBMCs, B-cell-depleted T cells, or T cells were the source of the cDNA or gDNA that made up the material.

Original methodology: Reference gene primer amplification yielded estimated nucleated cell counts. Measured with immunoSEQ multiplex PCR; TCRdb has only the in-frame clones, and not every one. Clonal size and the V and J genes are those of that table, whereas D and trimming came from the DNA. The table records some 37,000 clones, 90% of them present only once. Input material: peripheral blood. This chain links TRBV20-1 with TRBJ1-2; 10 positions agree with TRBD1. This sequence was found in a man in his 70s with acute or convalescent COVID-19. CDR3 nucleotide sequence: TGCAGTGCCCGTGGACAGGGGGACTACACCTTC. It is translated as CSARGQGDYTF.